This is a list of T cell receptor beta chains from one sample in a study of CD4 T cells in relation to SARS-CoV-2 and coronaviruses. Measured with immunoSEQ multiplex PCR; TCRdb has only the in-frame clones, and not every one. The sample contains approximately 60,000 clones, just over 90% of which appear only once. Sequences were obtained from naive CD4+ T cells from PBMCs. These receptors all come from an adult with COVID-19. Both conserved end residues are part of each CDR3. Each record gives: D gene, clone size, V gene, J gene, CDR3 protein, CDR3 DNA. D genes are given only for firm matches. A clone size is listed for some rows: how often the clone was seen (once, few, many), or a class if it is expanded.

d_gene: TRBD2
abundance: -
v_gene: TRBV28
j_gene: TRBJ2-7
CDR3aa: CASSLPPGSGAYEQYF
CDR3nt: TGTGCCAGCAGTTTGCCCCCAGGTAGCGGGGCCTACGAGCAGTACTTC

d_gene: TRBD1
abundance: -
v_gene: TRBV4-1
j_gene: TRBJ1-5
CDR3aa: CASSRKQGASNQPQHF
CDR3nt: TGCGCCAGCAGCCGCAAACAGGGGGCGAGCAATCAGCCCCAGCATTTT

d_gene: -
abundance: -
v_gene: TRBV7-9
j_gene: TRBJ2-2
CDR3aa: CASSLAQSLANTGELFF
CDR3nt: TGTGCCAGCAGCTTAGCGCAGAGTCTAGCGAACACCGGGGAGCTGTTTTTT

d_gene: TRBD1
abundance: -
v_gene: TRBV10-3
j_gene: TRBJ1-1
CDR3aa: CAITQDRDVTEAFF
CDR3nt: TGTGCCATCACCCAGGACAGGGACGTGACTGAAGCTTTCTTT

d_gene: TRBD2
abundance: -
v_gene: TRBV4-1
j_gene: TRBJ2-5
CDR3aa: CASSQDRGLAAYQETQYF
CDR3nt: TGCGCCAGCAGCCAAGATCGCGGGCTAGCGGCCTACCAAGAGACCCAGTACTTC

d_gene: TRBD2
abundance: -
v_gene: TRBV11-2
j_gene: TRBJ2-7
CDR3aa: CASSLVHGLAGEDSEQYF
CDR3nt: TGTGCCAGCAGCTTAGTTCATGGACTAGCGGGAGAAGATTCCGAGCAGTACTTC

d_gene: TRBD1
abundance: -
v_gene: TRBV25-1
j_gene: TRBJ2-7
CDR3aa: CASSLGQSSYEQYF
CDR3nt: TGTGCCAGCAGCTTGGGACAGAGCTCCTACGAGCAGTACTTC

d_gene: -
abundance: -
v_gene: TRBV16
j_gene: TRBJ2-5
CDR3aa: CASSQSTASETQYF
CDR3nt: TGTGCCAGCAGCCAATCCACAGCCTCGGAGACCCAGTACTTC

d_gene: -
abundance: -
v_gene: TRBV6-2/TRBV6-3
j_gene: TRBJ1-5
CDR3aa: CASSSRKRNSNQPQHF
CDR3nt: TGTGCCAGCAGTAGCCGGAAGAGAAATAGCAATCAGCCCCAGCATTTT

d_gene: -
abundance: -
v_gene: TRBV5-8
j_gene: TRBJ2-7
CDR3aa: CASSFISDYEQYF
CDR3nt: TGTGCCAGCAGCTTTATTTCTGACTACGAGCAGTACTTC

d_gene: TRBD1
abundance: -
v_gene: TRBV28
j_gene: TRBJ2-7
CDR3aa: CASSLPSGTGDEQYF
CDR3nt: TGTGCCAGCAGTTTACCTTCCGGGACAGGGGACGAGCAGTACTTC

d_gene: -
abundance: -
v_gene: TRBV15
j_gene: TRBJ1-5
CDR3aa: CATSIDGYSNQPQHF
CDR3nt: TGTGCCACCAGCATCGACGGATATAGCAATCAGCCCCAGCATTTT

d_gene: -
abundance: -
v_gene: TRBV6-1
j_gene: TRBJ2-1
CDR3aa: CASSGLLSRYNNNEQFF
CDR3nt: TGTGCCAGCAGTGGCCTCCTAAGCCGGTACAACAACAATGAGCAGTTCTTC

d_gene: -
abundance: once
v_gene: TRBV2
j_gene: TRBJ1-1
CDR3aa: CASRDDRDNLLGGF
CDR3nt: TGTGCCAGCAGGGATGACCGGGACAATCTTCTCGGTGGATTT

d_gene: -
abundance: -
v_gene: TRBV4-2
j_gene: TRBJ2-7
CDR3aa: CASSQTQVDEQYF
CDR3nt: TGTGCCAGCAGCCAGACCCAGGTTGACGAGCAGTACTTC

d_gene: -
abundance: -
v_gene: TRBV28
j_gene: TRBJ2-4
CDR3aa: CASNSGEEAKNIQYF
CDR3nt: TGTGCCAGCAACTCAGGGGAGGAAGCCAAAAACATTCAGTACTTC

d_gene: -
abundance: -
v_gene: TRBV5-6
j_gene: TRBJ2-5
CDR3aa: CASSSWKAETQYF
CDR3nt: TGTGCCAGCAGCTCCTGGAAGGCGGAGACCCAGTACTTC

d_gene: TRBD1
abundance: -
v_gene: TRBV7-2
j_gene: TRBJ2-7
CDR3aa: CASSGGTGTTYYEQYF
CDR3nt: TGTGCCAGCAGCGGGGGGACAGGGACTACTTACTACGAGCAGTACTTC

d_gene: -
abundance: -
v_gene: TRBV29-1
j_gene: TRBJ2-1
CDR3aa: CSGDRGNEQFF
CDR3nt: TGCAGCGGAGACCGAGGGAATGAGCAGTTCTTC

d_gene: -
abundance: -
v_gene: TRBV9
j_gene: TRBJ2-1
CDR3aa: CASSFRSTRYNEQFF
CDR3nt: TGTGCCAGCAGCTTCCGGAGTACGAGGTACAATGAGCAGTTCTTC

d_gene: -
abundance: -
v_gene: TRBV5-1
j_gene: TRBJ1-2
CDR3aa: CASSLAGRDGYTF
CDR3nt: TGCGCCAGCAGCTTGGCGGGTAGGGACGGCTACACCTTC

d_gene: -
abundance: -
v_gene: TRBV27
j_gene: TRBJ2-3
CDR3aa: CASSGAGDTQYF
CDR3nt: TGTGCCAGCAGTGGGGCCGGGGATACGCAGTATTTT

d_gene: -
abundance: -
v_gene: TRBV6-6
j_gene: TRBJ1-1
CDR3aa: CASSYAGGEGTEAFF
CDR3nt: TGTGCCAGCAGTTACGCGGGGGGGGAAGGGACTGAAGCTTTCTTT

d_gene: TRBD1
abundance: -
v_gene: TRBV27
j_gene: TRBJ1-6
CDR3aa: CASSLEPGQGKSPLHF
CDR3nt: TGTGCCAGCAGTTTAGAGCCGGGACAGGGTAAATCACCCCTCCACTTT

d_gene: -
abundance: -
v_gene: TRBV19
j_gene: TRBJ1-4
CDR3aa: CASSMVQGSEKLFF
CDR3nt: TGTGCCAGTAGTATGGTGCAGGGGAGTGAAAAACTGTTTTTT

d_gene: -
abundance: -
v_gene: TRBV3-1/TRBV3-2
j_gene: TRBJ2-5
CDR3aa: CASSQGATSYF
CDR3nt: TGTGCCAGCAGCCAGGGGGCTACCTCGTACTTC

d_gene: -
abundance: -
v_gene: TRBV28
j_gene: TRBJ2-3
CDR3aa: CASRVGGTSVDTQYF
CDR3nt: TGTGCCAGCAGGGTTGGCGGAACTTCCGTGGATACGCAGTATTTT

d_gene: TRBD1
abundance: -
v_gene: TRBV2
j_gene: TRBJ1-5
CDR3aa: CASSRDRALQPQHF
CDR3nt: TGTGCCAGCAGTCGGGACAGGGCTCTCCAGCCCCAGCATTTT

d_gene: -
abundance: -
v_gene: TRBV28
j_gene: TRBJ1-5
CDR3aa: CASSLILTGYRSNQPQHF
CDR3nt: TGTGCCAGCAGTTTGATTCTTACAGGTTATCGGAGCAATCAGCCCCAGCATTTT

d_gene: TRBD2
abundance: -
v_gene: TRBV19
j_gene: TRBJ2-2
CDR3aa: CASSNGLGNSLVYTGELFF
CDR3nt: TGTGCCAGTAGTAACGGACTAGGAAATTCCCTGGTTTACACCGGGGAGCTGTTTTTT

d_gene: -
abundance: -
v_gene: TRBV10-3
j_gene: TRBJ2-7
CDR3aa: CAISSGHSSYEQYF
CDR3nt: TGTGCCATCAGCTCGGGACATAGCTCCTACGAGCAGTACTTC

d_gene: -
abundance: -
v_gene: TRBV28
j_gene: TRBJ1-2
CDR3aa: CASSEGGRRTGYLGYTF
CDR3nt: TGTGCCAGCAGCGAAGGTGGCCGTCGAACAGGGTATCTTGGCTACACCTTC

d_gene: TRBD2
abundance: -
v_gene: TRBV5-5
j_gene: TRBJ2-2
CDR3aa: CASSSYSGRDTGELFF
CDR3nt: TGTGCCAGCAGCTCATATAGCGGGAGGGACACCGGGGAGCTGTTTTTT

d_gene: TRBD1
abundance: -
v_gene: TRBV6-5
j_gene: TRBJ2-5
CDR3aa: CASSRLDRAGETQYF
CDR3nt: TGTGCCAGCAGTAGACTGGACAGGGCTGGCGAGACCCAGTACTTC

d_gene: TRBD1
abundance: -
v_gene: TRBV19
j_gene: TRBJ1-5
CDR3aa: CASTRTGGSNQPQHF
CDR3nt: TGTGCCAGTACCCGGACAGGGGGCAGCAATCAGCCCCAGCATTTT

d_gene: -
abundance: -
v_gene: TRBV28
j_gene: TRBJ2-1
CDR3aa: CASSTQTSNEQFF
CDR3nt: TGTGCCAGCAGTACCCAGACTAGCAATGAGCAGTTCTTC

d_gene: TRBD2
abundance: -
v_gene: TRBV7-9
j_gene: TRBJ2-7
CDR3aa: CASSYSGLAAYEQYF
CDR3nt: TGTGCCAGCAGCTACTCGGGACTAGCGGCCTACGAGCAGTACTTC

d_gene: TRBD2
abundance: -
v_gene: TRBV28
j_gene: TRBJ2-7
CDR3aa: CASSLWGRTSGSKEQYF
CDR3nt: TGTGCCAGCAGTTTGTGGGGTAGGACTAGCGGGAGTAAAGAGCAGTACTTC

d_gene: -
abundance: -
v_gene: TRBV6-4
j_gene: TRBJ1-1
CDR3aa: CASTAGPTGEAFF
CDR3nt: TGTGCCAGCACCGCAGGTCCTACAGGTGAAGCTTTCTTT

d_gene: -
abundance: -
v_gene: TRBV19
j_gene: TRBJ1-1
CDR3aa: CASSITGTAEAFF
CDR3nt: TGTGCCAGTAGTATTACAGGCACGGCTGAAGCTTTCTTT

d_gene: TRBD2
abundance: -
v_gene: TRBV24-1
j_gene: TRBJ2-3
CDR3aa: CATSDPLAGRADTQYF
CDR3nt: TGTGCCACCAGTGATCCACTAGCGGGAAGGGCAGATACGCAGTATTTT

d_gene: TRBD2
abundance: -
v_gene: TRBV3-1/TRBV3-2
j_gene: TRBJ2-1
CDR3aa: CASHGRSIYNEQFF
CDR3nt: TGTGCCAGCCACGGGAGGAGCATCTACAATGAGCAGTTCTTC

d_gene: TRBD2
abundance: -
v_gene: TRBV7-3
j_gene: TRBJ2-1
CDR3aa: CASSPNPGTSYNEQFF
CDR3nt: TGTGCCAGCAGTCCTAACCCCGGGACTAGCTACAATGAGCAGTTCTTC

d_gene: -
abundance: -
v_gene: TRBV28
j_gene: TRBJ2-2
CDR3aa: CASNTLETGELFF
CDR3nt: TGTGCCAGCAATACCCTGGAGACCGGGGAGCTGTTTTTT

d_gene: TRBD2
abundance: -
v_gene: TRBV15
j_gene: TRBJ2-7
CDR3aa: CATSSGGGTLRYEQYF
CDR3nt: TGTGCCACCAGCAGCGGCGGGGGGACACTACGCTACGAGCAGTACTTC

d_gene: -
abundance: -
v_gene: TRBV5-1
j_gene: TRBJ2-1
CDR3aa: CASSLDEGWAYNEQFF
CDR3nt: TGCGCCAGCAGCTTGGATGAGGGGTGGGCCTACAATGAGCAGTTCTTC

d_gene: -
abundance: -
v_gene: TRBV12-2
j_gene: TRBJ1-1
CDR3aa: CASRLGAPLRPNTEAFF
CDR3nt: TGTGCAAGTCGCTTAGGGGCTCCCCTCCGCCCTAACACTGAAGCTTTCTTT

d_gene: -
abundance: -
v_gene: TRBV29-1
j_gene: TRBJ2-7
CDR3aa: CSVVAGWGEQYF
CDR3nt: TGCAGCGTTGTGGCAGGGTGGGGCGAGCAGTACTTC

d_gene: TRBD1
abundance: few
v_gene: TRBV19
j_gene: TRBJ2-1
CDR3aa: CASSRDREYNEQFF
CDR3nt: TGTGCCAGTAGTAGAGACAGGGAGTACAATGAGCAGTTCTTC

d_gene: TRBD2
abundance: -
v_gene: TRBV30
j_gene: TRBJ2-7
CDR3aa: CAWRAGGYEQYF
CDR3nt: TGTGCCTGGCGCGCGGGAGGTTACGAGCAGTACTTC

d_gene: TRBD1
abundance: -
v_gene: TRBV6-6
j_gene: TRBJ1-2
CDR3aa: CASSRNRDRDYGYTF
CDR3nt: TGTGCCAGCAGTCGTAACCGGGACAGGGATTATGGCTACACCTTC

d_gene: TRBD1
abundance: once
v_gene: TRBV6-5
j_gene: TRBJ2-5
CDR3aa: CASSPTGTGQETQYF
CDR3nt: TGTGCCAGCAGTCCGACAGGGACCGGCCAAGAGACCCAGTACTTC